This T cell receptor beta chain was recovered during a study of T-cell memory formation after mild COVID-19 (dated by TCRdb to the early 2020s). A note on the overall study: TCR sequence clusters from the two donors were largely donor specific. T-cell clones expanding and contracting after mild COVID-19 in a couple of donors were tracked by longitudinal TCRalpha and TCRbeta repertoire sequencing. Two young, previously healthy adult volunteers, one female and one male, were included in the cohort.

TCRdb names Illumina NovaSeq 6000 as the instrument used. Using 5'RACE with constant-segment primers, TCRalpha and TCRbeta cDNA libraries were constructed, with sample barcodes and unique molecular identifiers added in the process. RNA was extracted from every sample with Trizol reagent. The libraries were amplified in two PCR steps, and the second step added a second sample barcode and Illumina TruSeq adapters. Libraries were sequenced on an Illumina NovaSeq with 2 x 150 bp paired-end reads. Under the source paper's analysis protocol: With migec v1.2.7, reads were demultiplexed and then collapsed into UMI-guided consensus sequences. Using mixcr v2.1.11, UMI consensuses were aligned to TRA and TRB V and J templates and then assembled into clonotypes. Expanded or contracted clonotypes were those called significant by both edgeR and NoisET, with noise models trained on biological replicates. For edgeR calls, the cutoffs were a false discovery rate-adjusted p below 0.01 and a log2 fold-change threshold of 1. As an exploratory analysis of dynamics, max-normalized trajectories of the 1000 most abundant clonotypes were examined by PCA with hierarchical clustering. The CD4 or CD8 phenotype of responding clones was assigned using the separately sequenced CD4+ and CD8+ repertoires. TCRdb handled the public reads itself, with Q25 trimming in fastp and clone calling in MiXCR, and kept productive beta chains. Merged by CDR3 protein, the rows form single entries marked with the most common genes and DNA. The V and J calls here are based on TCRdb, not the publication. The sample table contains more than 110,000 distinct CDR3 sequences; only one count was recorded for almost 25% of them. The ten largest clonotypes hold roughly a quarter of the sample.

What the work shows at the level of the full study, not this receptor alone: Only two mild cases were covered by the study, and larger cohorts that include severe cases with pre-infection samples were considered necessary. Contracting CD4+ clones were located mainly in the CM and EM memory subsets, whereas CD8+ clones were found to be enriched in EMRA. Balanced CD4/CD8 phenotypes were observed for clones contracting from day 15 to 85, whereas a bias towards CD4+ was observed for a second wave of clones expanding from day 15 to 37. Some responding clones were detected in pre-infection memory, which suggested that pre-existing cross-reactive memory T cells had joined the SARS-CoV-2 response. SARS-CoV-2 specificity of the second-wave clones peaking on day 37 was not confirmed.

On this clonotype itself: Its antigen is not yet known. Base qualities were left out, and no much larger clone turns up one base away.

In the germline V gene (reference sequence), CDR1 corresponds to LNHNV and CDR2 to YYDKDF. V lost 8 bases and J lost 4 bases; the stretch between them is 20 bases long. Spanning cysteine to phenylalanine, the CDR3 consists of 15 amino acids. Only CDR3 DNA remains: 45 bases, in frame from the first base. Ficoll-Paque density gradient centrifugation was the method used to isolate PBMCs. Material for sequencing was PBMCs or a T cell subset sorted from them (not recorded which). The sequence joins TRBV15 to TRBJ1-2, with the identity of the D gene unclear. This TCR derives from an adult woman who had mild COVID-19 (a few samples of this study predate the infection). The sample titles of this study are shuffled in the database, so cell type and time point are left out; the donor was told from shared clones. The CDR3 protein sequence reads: CATGTMREDFYGYTF. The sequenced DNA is TGTGCCACCGGCACGATGAGGGAGGATTTCTATGGCTACACCTTC.